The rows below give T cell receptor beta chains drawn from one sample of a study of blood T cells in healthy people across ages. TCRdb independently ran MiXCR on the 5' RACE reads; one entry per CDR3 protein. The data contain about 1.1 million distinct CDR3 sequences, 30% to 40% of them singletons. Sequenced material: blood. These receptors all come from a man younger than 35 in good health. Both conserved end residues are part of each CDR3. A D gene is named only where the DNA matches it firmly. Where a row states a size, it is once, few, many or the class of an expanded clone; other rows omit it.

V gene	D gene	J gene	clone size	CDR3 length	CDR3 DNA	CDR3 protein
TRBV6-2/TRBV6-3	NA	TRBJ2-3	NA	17	TGTGCCAGCAGTTACCGGCAGGGCGATTCTAGCACAGATACGCAGTATTTT	CASSYRQGDSSTDTQYF
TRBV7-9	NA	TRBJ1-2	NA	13	TGTGCCAGCCGCTATGGAGGCAACTATGGCTACACCTTC	CASRYGGNYGYTF
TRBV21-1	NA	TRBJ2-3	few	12	TGTGCCAGAGCGGACAACACAGATACGCAGTATTTT	CARADNTDTQYF
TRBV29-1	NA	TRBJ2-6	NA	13	TGCAGCGTTGATAGCGCGGGGGCCAACGTCCTGACTTTC	CSVDSAGANVLTF
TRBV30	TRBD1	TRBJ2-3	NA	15	TGTGCCTGGAGTGTGGGCAGGGGGCATACAGATACGCAGTATTTT	CAWSVGRGHTDTQYF
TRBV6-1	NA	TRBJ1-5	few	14	TGTGCCAGCATTAATCGGCAGGCGAATCAGCCCCAGCATTTT	CASINRQANQPQHF
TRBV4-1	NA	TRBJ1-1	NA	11	TGCGCCAGCAGCCAAGGGTGGGAAGCTTTCTTT	CASSQGWEAFF
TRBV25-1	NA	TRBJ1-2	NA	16	TGTGCCAGCAGTGAATCCGGGCAGGGTGTACACTATGGCTACACCTTC	CASSESGQGVHYGYTF
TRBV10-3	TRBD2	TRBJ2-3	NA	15	TGTGCCATCAGTTATCGGCGGGGGAGCACAGATACGCAGTATTTT	CAISYRRGSTDTQYF
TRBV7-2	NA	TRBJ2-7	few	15	TGTGCCAGCAGCTTAGGTGGGGTCTCCTACAATGAGCAGTACTTC	CASSLGGVSYNEQYF
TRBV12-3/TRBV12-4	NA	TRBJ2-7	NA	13	TGTGCCAGCAGTGTAGTCAGCCCCTACGAGCAGTACTTC	CASSVVSPYEQYF
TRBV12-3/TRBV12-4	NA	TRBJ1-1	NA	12	TGTGCCAGCAGTCGGACACTTAAAGAAGCTTTCTTT	CASSRTLKEAFF
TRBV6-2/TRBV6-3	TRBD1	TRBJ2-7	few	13	TGTGCCAGCAAGGACAGGGAGGTCTACGAGCAGTACTTC	CASKDREVYEQYF
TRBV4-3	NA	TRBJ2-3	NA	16	TGCGCCAGCAGCCAGCGACTCGATCACCCTGGGGAGACGCAGTATTTT	CASSQRLDHPGETQYF
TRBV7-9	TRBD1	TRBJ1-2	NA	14	TGTGCCAGCAGCTTATTGACAGGGAACGTCGGCTACACCTTC	CASSLLTGNVGYTF
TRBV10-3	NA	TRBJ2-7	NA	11	TGTGCCATCAGTGAGAGGGGAGAGCAGTACTTC	CAISERGEQYF
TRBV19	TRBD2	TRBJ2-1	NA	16	TGTGCCAGTAGTATCCGTAGCGGGGTCTCCTACAATGAGCAGTTCTTC	CASSIRSGVSYNEQFF
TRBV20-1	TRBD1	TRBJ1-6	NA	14	TGCAGTGCTAGTAGGGGGCCTCGGGATTCACCCCTCCACTTT	CSASRGPRDSPLHF
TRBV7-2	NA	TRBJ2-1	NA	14	TGTGCCAGCAGTAGAGAGCGGACGGACAATGAGCAGTTCTTC	CASSRERTDNEQFF
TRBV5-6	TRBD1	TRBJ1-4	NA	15	TGTGCCAGCAGCTGGGGTGGACAGGGTGGTGAAAAACTGTTTTTT	CASSWGGQGGEKLFF
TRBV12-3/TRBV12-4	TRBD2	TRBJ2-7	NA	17	TGTGCCAGCAGTTCGAGTATTAGCGGGGGGGTCCGCAATGAGCAGTACTTC	CASSSSISGGVRNEQYF
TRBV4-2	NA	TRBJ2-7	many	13	TGTGCCAGCAGCCAAGTGGCATCCTACGAGCAGTACTTC	CASSQVASYEQYF
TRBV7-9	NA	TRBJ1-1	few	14	TGTGCCAGCAGCTTTGACGGGCTGAACACTGAAGCTTTCTTT	CASSFDGLNTEAFF
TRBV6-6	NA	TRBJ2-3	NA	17	TGTGCCAGCAGTTACAGTCCCCCGGCGGGCAGCACAGATACGCAGTATTTT	CASSYSPPAGSTDTQYF
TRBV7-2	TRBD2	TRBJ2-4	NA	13	TGTGCCAGCAGCTCCGGGACTAGCAGCATTCAGTACTTC	CASSSGTSSIQYF
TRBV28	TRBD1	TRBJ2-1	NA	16	TGTGCCAGCAGTGGTACAGGGGAAAGGTCCTACAATGAGCAGTTCTTC	CASSGTGERSYNEQFF
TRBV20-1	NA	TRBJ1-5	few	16	TGCAGTGCTAGACCCAGGGACCGCGTTAGCAATCAGCCCCAGCATTTT	CSARPRDRVSNQPQHF
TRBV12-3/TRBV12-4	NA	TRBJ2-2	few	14	TGTGCCAGCATCGGCAGGGTGTACCCCCGGGAGCTGTTTTTT	CASIGRVYPRELFF
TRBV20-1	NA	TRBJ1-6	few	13	TGCAGTGCCCGGGGGTTGACTGAATCACCCCTCCACTTT	CSARGLTESPLHF
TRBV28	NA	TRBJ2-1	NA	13	TGTGCCAGCAGTTTTTCAGGGAAGGAGGAGCAGTTCTTC	CASSFSGKEEQFF
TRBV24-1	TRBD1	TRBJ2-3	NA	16	TGTGCCACCAGTGATCCGGGACAGGGGAGCGCAGATACGCAGTATTTT	CATSDPGQGSADTQYF
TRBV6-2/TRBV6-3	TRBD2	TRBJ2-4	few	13	TGTGCCAGCAGTTACTTCGGGGGGTCCATTCAGTACTTC	CASSYFGGSIQYF
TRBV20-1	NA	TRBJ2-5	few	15	TGCAGTGCTTCCTCCCAAGGGGGGGCCTGGAATGAGCAGTACTTC	CSASSQGGAWNEQYF
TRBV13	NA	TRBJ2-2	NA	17	TGTGCCAGCAGCTTTGGGGGCGGTCGGGCGAACACCGGGGAGCTGTTTTTT	CASSFGGGRANTGELFF
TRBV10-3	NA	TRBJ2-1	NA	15	TGTGCCATCGGTGAGCCCCACAGGGTTGGCAATGAGCAGTTCTTC	CAIGEPHRVGNEQFF
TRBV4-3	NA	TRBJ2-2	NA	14	TGCGCCAGCAGCCGAGGAAGGGGGTACGGGGAGCTGTTTTTT	CASSRGRGYGELFF
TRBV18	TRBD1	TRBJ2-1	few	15	TGTGCCACCCAGTTCCGGGACAGGGAATTCAATGAGCAGTTCTTC	CATQFRDREFNEQFF
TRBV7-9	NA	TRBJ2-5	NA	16	TGTGCCAGCAGCTTACCAACGCTGGGGGTACGGGAGACCCAGTACTTC	CASSLPTLGVRETQYF
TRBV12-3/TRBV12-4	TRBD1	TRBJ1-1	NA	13	TGTGCCAGCACCCTACAGGGGGCTGCTGAAGCTTTCTTT	CASTLQGAAEAFF
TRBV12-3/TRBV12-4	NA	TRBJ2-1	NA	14	TGTGCCAGCAGTCACCCGGGATCACAAGAGACCCAGTTCTTC	CASSHPGSQETQFF
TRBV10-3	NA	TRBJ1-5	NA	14	TGTGCCATCAGTGAGGTGTCAGAAAATCAGCCCCAGCATTTT	CAISEVSENQPQHF
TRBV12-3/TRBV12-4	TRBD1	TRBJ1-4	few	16	TGTGCCAGCAGTCGATCTTCAGGGGGGCCTAATGAAAAACTGTTTTTT	CASSRSSGGPNEKLFF
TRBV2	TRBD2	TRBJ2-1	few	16	TGTGCCAGCAGAGCGTTAGCGGGGGGGCCTTTTGATGAGCAGTTCTTC	CASRALAGGPFDEQFF